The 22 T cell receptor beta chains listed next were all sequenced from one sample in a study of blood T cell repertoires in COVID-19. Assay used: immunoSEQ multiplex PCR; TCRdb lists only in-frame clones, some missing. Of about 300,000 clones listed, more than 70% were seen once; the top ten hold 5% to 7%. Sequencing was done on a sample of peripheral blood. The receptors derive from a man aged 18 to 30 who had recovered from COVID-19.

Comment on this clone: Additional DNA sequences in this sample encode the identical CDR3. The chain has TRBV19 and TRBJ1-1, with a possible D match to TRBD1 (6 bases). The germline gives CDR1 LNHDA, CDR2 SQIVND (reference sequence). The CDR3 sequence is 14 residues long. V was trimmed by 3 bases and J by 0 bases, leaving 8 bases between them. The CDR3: CASSIGQLNTEAFF. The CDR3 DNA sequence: TGTGCCAGTAGTATCGGACAGTTGAACACTGAAGCTTTCTTT.

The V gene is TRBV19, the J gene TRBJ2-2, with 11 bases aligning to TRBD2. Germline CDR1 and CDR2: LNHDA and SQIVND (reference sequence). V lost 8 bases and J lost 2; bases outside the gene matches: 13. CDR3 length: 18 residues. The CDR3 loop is CASRIPISGGANTGELFF. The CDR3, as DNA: TGTGCCAGTCGAATCCCGATTAGCGGGGGGGCCAACACCGGGGAGCTGTTTTTT.

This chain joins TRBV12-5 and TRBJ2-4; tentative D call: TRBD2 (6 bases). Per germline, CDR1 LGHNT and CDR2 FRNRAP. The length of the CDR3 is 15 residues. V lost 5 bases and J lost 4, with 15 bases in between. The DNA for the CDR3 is TGTGCTAGTGGTGCCCGGAGGGACGGAAAAAACATTCAGTACTTC. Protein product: CASGARRDGKNIQYF.

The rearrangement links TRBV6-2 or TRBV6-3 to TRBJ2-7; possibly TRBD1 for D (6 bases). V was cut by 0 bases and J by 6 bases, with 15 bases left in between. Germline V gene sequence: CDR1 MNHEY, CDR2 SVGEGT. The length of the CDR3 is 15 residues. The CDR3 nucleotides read TGTGCCAGCAGTTACTCCCTGAGGGGGAATTCCGAGCAGTACTTC. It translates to CASSYSLRGNSEQYF.

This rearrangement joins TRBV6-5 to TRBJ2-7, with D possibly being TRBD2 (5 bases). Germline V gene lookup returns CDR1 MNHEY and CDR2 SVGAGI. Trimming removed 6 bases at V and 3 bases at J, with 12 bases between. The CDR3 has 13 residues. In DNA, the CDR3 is TGTGCCAGCAGACTAGGACTCGACTACGAGCAGTACTTC. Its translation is CASRLGLDYEQYF.

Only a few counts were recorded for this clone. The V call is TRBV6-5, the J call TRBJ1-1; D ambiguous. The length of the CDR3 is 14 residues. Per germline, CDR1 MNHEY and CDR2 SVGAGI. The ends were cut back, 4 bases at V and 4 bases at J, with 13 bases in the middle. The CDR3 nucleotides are TGTGCCAGCAGTTCCCCTTGGGAGGGCACTGAAGCTTTCTTT. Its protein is CASSSPWEGTEAFF.

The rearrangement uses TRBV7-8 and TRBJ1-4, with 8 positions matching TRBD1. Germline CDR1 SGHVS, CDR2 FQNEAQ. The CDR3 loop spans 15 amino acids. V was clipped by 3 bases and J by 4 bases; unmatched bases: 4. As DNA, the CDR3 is TGTGCCAGCAGCTTCCTACAGGGGGATAATGAAAAACTGTTTTTT. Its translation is CASSFLQGDNEKLFF.

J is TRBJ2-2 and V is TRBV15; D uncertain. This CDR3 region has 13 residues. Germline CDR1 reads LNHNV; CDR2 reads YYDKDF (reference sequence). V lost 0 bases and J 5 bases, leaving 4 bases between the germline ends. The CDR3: CATSRDITGELFF. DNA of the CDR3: TGTGCCACCAGCAGAGATATTACCGGGGAGCTGTTTTTT.

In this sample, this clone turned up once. The CDR3 DNA sequence: TGTGCCTGGAGTCAGTACAGTTCCAATCAGCCCCAGCATTTT. Its translation is CAWSQYSSNQPQHF. This chain uses TRBV30 with TRBJ1-5; D is undetermined. CDR3 length equals 14 residues. CDR1 is GTSNPN and CDR2 is SVGIG in the germline V gene (reference sequence). V shed 2 bases and J shed 3 bases, with 11 bases lying between them.

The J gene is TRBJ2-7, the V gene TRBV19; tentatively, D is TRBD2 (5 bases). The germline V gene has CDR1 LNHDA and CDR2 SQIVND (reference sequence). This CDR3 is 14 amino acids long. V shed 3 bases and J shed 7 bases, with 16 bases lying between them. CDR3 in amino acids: CASSIVAPLGEQYF. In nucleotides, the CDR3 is TGTGCCAGTAGTATTGTAGCGCCCTTGGGGGAGCAGTACTTC.

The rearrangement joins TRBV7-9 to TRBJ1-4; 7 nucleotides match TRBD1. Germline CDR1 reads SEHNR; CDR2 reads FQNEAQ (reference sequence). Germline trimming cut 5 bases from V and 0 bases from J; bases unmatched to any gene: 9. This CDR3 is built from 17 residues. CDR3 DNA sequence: TGTGCCAGCAGCCAGGTGGAGGGGGCAGCAACTAATGAAAAACTGTTTTTT. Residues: CASSQVEGAATNEKLFF. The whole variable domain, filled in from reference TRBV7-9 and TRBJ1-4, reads DTGVSQNPRHKITKRGQNVTFRCDPISEHNRLYWYRQTLGQGPEFLTYFQNEAQLEKSRLLSDRFSAERPKGSFSTLEIQRTEQGDSAMYLCASSQVEGAATNEKLFFGSGTQLSVL.

The CDR3 region is CASSISQGDSPLHF. DNA for the CDR3: TGTGCCAGTAGTATCTCACAGGGTGATTCACCCCTCCACTTT. This chain uses TRBV19 with TRBJ1-6, with D possibly TRBD1 on 6 matching bases. The CDR3 extends over 14 amino acids. Germline CDR1 and CDR2: LNHDA and SQIVND (reference sequence). The V and J ends lost 3 bases and 8 bases respectively, with 11 bases between them.

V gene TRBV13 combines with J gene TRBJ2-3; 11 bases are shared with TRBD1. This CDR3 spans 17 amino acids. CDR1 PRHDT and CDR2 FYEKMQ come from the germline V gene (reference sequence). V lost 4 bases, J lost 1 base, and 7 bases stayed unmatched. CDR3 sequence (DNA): TGTGCCAGCAGCTCATGGACAGGGGGCATGGGCACAGATACGCAGTATTTT. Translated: CASSSWTGGMGTDTQYF.

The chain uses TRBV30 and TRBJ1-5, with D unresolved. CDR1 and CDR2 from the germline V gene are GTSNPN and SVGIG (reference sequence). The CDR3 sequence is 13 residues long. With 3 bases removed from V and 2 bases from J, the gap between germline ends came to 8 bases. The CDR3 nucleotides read TGTGCCTGGAGCTTCGGTGGCAATCAGCCCCAGCATTTT. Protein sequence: CAWSFGGNQPQHF. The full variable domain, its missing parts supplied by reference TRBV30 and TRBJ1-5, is SQTIHQWPATLVQPVGSPLSLECTVEGTSNPNLYWYRQAAGRGLQLLFYSVGIGQISSEVPQNLSASRPQDRQFILSSKKLLLSDSGFYLCAWSFGGNQPQHFGDGTRLSIL.

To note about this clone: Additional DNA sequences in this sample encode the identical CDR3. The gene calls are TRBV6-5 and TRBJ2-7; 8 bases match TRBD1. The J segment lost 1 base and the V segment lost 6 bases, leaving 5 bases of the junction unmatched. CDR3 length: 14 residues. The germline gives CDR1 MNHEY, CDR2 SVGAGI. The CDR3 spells CASSRDRGSYEQYF. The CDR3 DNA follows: TGTGCCAGCAGCCGTGACAGGGGATCCTACGAGCAGTACTTC.

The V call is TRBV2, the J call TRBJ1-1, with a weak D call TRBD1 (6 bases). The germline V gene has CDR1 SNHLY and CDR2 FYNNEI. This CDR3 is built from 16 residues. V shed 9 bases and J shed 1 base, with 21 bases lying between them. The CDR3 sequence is CARLTLRDITNTEAFF. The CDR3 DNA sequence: TGTGCCAGGCTAACTCTCCGGGACATAACGAACACTGAAGCTTTCTTT.

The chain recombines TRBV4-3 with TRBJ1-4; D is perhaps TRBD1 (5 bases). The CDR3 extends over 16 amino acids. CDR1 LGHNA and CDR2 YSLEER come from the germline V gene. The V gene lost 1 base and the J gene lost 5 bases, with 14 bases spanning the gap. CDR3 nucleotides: TGCGCCAGCAGCCAAGCTGTACGACAGTCGAATGAAAAACTGTTTTTT. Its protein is CASSQAVRQSNEKLFF.

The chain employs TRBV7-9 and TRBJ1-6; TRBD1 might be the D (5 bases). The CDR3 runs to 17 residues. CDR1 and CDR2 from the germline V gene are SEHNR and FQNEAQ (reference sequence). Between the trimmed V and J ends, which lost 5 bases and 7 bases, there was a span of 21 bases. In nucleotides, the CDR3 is TGTGCCAGCAGCCCCGCAGCAACAGGTTTTTTAAATTCACCCCTCCACTTT. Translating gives CASSPAATGFLNSPLHF.

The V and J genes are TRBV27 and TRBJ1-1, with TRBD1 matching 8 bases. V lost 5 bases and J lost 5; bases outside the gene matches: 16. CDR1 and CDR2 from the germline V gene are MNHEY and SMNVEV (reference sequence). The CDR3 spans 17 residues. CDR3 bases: TGTGCCAGCAGTCACGCAGACAGGGGTGTAAGGGCGACTGAAGCTTTCTTT. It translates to CASSHADRGVRATEAFF.

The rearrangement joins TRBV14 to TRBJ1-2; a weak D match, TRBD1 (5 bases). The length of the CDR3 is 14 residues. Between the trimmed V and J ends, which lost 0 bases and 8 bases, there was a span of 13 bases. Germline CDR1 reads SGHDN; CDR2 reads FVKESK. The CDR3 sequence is CASSQDMGLGGYTF. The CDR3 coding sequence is TGTGCCAGCAGCCAAGATATGGGACTGGGAGGCTACACCTTC.

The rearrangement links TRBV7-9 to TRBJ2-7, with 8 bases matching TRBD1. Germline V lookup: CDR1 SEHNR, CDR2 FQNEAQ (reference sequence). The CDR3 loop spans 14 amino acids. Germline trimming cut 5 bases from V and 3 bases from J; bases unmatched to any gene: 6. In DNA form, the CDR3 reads TGTGCCAGCAGCATGACAGGGGTAGTCTACGAGCAGTACTTC. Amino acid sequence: CASSMTGVVYEQYF.

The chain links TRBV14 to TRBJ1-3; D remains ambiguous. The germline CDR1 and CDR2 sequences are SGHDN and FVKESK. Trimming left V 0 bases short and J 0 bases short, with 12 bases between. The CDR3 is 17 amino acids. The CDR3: CASSQDQIFSSGNTIYF. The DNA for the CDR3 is TGTGCCAGCAGCCAAGATCAGATCTTCTCCTCTGGAAACACCATATATTTT.